The rows below give T cell receptor beta chains drawn from one sample of a study of blood T cell repertoires in COVID-19. The protocol was immunoSEQ multiplex PCR, while the TCRdb copy is restricted to in-frame clones and leaves out a portion. In the table there are 200,000 to 250,000 clones, around 87% of which are singletons. The sample taken for sequencing was peripheral blood. Source of these receptors: a woman aged 25-40 years who had recovered from COVID-19. Both conserved end residues are part of each CDR3. D genes are given only for firm matches. The size of a clone is reported for some rows only, either as once, few or many, or as a class for expanded clones.

TGTGCCAGCTCACCACCGACCGGGAAATACGAGCAGTACTTC	CASSPPTGKYEQYF	.	TRBV18	.	TRBJ2-7
TGCGCCAGCAGCTTGGCCGGGGAGGGGGGGGAGACCCAGTACTTC	CASSLAGEGGETQYF	.	TRBV5-1	.	TRBJ2-5
TGCGCCAGCAGCTTAGGGACTCCCTCTCAAGAGACCCAGTACTTC	CASSLGTPSQETQYF	.	TRBV5-1	.	TRBJ2-5
TGTGCCAGCAGCTTAAGCGGGGCGGGGGACGGGGAGCTGTTTTTT	CASSLSGAGDGELFF	.	TRBV5-4	TRBD2	TRBJ2-2
TGTGCCAGCAGTTTAGACAGGAGCTCCTACGAGCAGTACTTC	CASSLDRSSYEQYF	.	TRBV27	.	TRBJ2-7
TGCGCCAGCAGCTTGCACGGGGAAAACACTGAAGCTTTCTTT	CASSLHGENTEAFF	.	TRBV5-1	.	TRBJ1-1
TGTGCCAGCAGCCGGGGGACCTCCTCTCACTATGGCTACACCTTC	CASSRGTSSHYGYTF	.	TRBV7-9	.	TRBJ1-2
TGTGCCAGCAGTAAAGGACAGCGTGAAGAAGCTTTCTTT	CASSKGQREEAFF	.	TRBV7-9	.	TRBJ1-1
TGTGCCAGTAGTACCCTGACAGGGGTCCGTCAGCCCCAGCATTTT	CASSTLTGVRQPQHF	.	TRBV19	TRBD1	TRBJ1-5
TGTGCCAGCAGCTTGGTCGGGGTAAACTATGGCTACACCTTC	CASSLVGVNYGYTF	.	TRBV5-4	.	TRBJ1-2
TGTGCCAGCAGCCCTCAAGAGACCCAGTACTTC	CASSPQETQYF	.	TRBV6-7	.	TRBJ2-5
TGTGCCAGCAGCCAAAGTAGGGGACTTGAAGCTTTCTTT	CASSQSRGLEAFF	.	TRBV3-1/TRBV3-2	.	TRBJ1-1
TGCGCCAGCAGCTCGGGACTAGCGCCTCAAGAGACCCAGTACTTC	CASSSGLAPQETQYF	.	TRBV5-1	TRBD2	TRBJ2-5
TGTGCCAGCGATAGGGAGACGGGTTGGACGAACACTGAAGCTTTCTTT	CASDRETGWTNTEAFF	once	TRBV2	.	TRBJ1-1
TGCGCCAGCAGCAGCGCCTCGTCGGAGATCCTAGCCAAAAACATTCAGTACTTC	CASSSASSEILAKNIQYF	.	TRBV4-1	.	TRBJ2-4
TGTGCCAGCAGCGAACCCCCATGGGGACACACAGATACGCAGTATTTT	CASSEPPWGHTDTQYF	once	TRBV9	.	TRBJ2-3
TGTGCCAGCAGCCAAACCAGGACAGGGGGCTACACCTTC	CASSQTRTGGYTF	.	TRBV12-3/TRBV12-4	TRBD1	TRBJ1-2
TGTGCCAGCTCCCGAAGTAGCGGGGGCTACAATGAGCAGTTCTTC	CASSRSSGGYNEQFF	.	TRBV18	TRBD2	TRBJ2-1
TGTGCCAGTATGGTGGGACTAGCGGGCGATAATGAGCAGTTCTTC	CASMVGLAGDNEQFF	.	TRBV19	TRBD2	TRBJ2-1
TGCGCCAGCAGCGGGCGCAACTCCTACAATGAGCAGTTCTTC	CASSGRNSYNEQFF	.	TRBV5-1	.	TRBJ2-1
TGTGCCAGCTCACTTAACACAGGGCCCGATCAGCCCCAGCATTTT	CASSLNTGPDQPQHF	.	TRBV18	.	TRBJ1-5
TGTGCCAGCAGCCCCACAGGATCCGCAAATCAGCCCCAGCATTTT	CASSPTGSANQPQHF	.	TRBV5-5	.	TRBJ1-5
TGTGCCAGCAGCCAAGTGCAGTGGTACCAAGAGACCCAGTACTTC	CASSQVQWYQETQYF	.	TRBV14	.	TRBJ2-5
TGTGCCAGCAGCAATCAGGACAAAAGAGACGAGCAGTACTTC	CASSNQDKRDEQYF	.	TRBV21-1	.	TRBJ2-7
TGTGCCAGCAGCTTAGGCGGGATCCGCACAGATACGCAGTATTTT	CASSLGGIRTDTQYF	.	TRBV7-2	.	TRBJ2-3
TGCCTCGACTACTCCTACGAGCAGTACTTC	CLDYSYEQYF	.	TRBV21-1	.	TRBJ2-7
TGCGCCAGCAGCTTGGCCACAACTAATGAAAAACTGTTTTTT	CASSLATTNEKLFF	.	TRBV5-1	.	TRBJ1-4
TGTGCCATCCACGTAGCCCCGGGGGGGCGGTCCGGGGAGCTGTTTTTT	CAIHVAPGGRSGELFF	.	TRBV7-7	TRBD2	TRBJ2-2
TGCGCCAGCAGCCAAGTGGAAGGGGCGGATACGCAGTATTTT	CASSQVEGADTQYF	.	TRBV4-3	.	TRBJ2-3